The clone carrying this T cell receptor beta chain occurred many times. The CDR3 is 14 residues long. V was cut by 6 bases and J by 9 bases, with 15 bases left in between. The data are from a study of T-cell reconstitution after alpha-beta-depleted transplantation in children. Preparing the TCRbeta library involved the use of unique molecular identifiers. Each CDR3 protein gets one entry after TCRdb re-called the PCR reads with MiXCR. The table includes more than 300,000 distinct CDR3 sequences, roughly 15% detected once. The sequencing used PBMCs, mostly from graft donor cells, collected 360 days after TCRalphabeta/CD19-depleted stem cell transplant. The TCR originated in a male patient aged 2-10 years who had a stem cell transplant for acute lymphoblastic leukemia, so the T cells may come from the graft donor. The genes are TRBV12-3 or TRBV12-4 and TRBJ1-6; D unclear. The CDR3 DNA is TGTGCCAGCAGGGTGCAGGCCCGGTCTTCACCCCTCCACTTT. It translates to CASRVQARSSPLHF.